The 16 T cell receptor beta chains presented below share a single source sample, sequenced in a study of T cells in Graves' hyperthyroidism and ophthalmopathy. Amplification targeted TCR beta CDR3 regions from RNA transcripts. Using the HTBI primer set, a first-round RT-PCR was run on the TCR CDR3. TCRdb called the multiplex PCR reads again in MiXCR, with one record for every CDR3 protein. Among about 500,000 distinct CDR3 sequences listed, roughly 16% were seen once. What was sequenced was blood. All receptors derive from a woman in her 30s with Graves' ophthalmopathy.

This clonotype was seen ten or more times. The rearrangement uses TRBV4-2 and TRBJ1-1; D not resolved. The CDR3 spans 16 residues. Trimming took 0 bases from V and 1 from J, leaving 12 bases between them. Germline lookup yields CDR1 LGHNA and CDR2 YNFKEQ. The CDR3 loop reads CASSQDPGARNTEAFF. The CDR3 bases are TGTGCCAGCAGCCAAGATCCCGGAGCCCGGAACACTGAAGCTTTCTTT.

This clonotype was found many times. The V gene is TRBV6-6, the J gene TRBJ2-3; 9 bases are a match to TRBD2. The junction had 13 bases not matched to a gene; V was cut back by 3 bases and J by 6 bases. This CDR3 has 17 residues. Germline V lookup: CDR1 MNHNY, CDR2 SVGAGI (reference sequence). The CDR3 nucleotides read TGTGCCAGCAGTTATTCGTTGACTAGCGGTGCCAGGGATACGCAGTATTTT. Its protein is CASSYSLTSGARDTQYF.

This clonotype was counted a few times. The chain employs TRBV11-1 and TRBJ2-3, with D unclear. V lost 5 bases, J lost 2 bases, and 17 bases lay in between. Germline CDR1 and CDR2: SGHAT and FQDESV (reference sequence). The CDR3 contains 16 residues. In DNA, the CDR3 is TGTGCCAGCAGCCCCGTGCTCCAGGAGAACACAGATACGCAGTATTTT. It codes for CASSPVLQENTDTQYF. Together with reference TRBV11-1 and TRBJ2-3, the CDR3 gives the full variable domain: EAEVAQSPRYKITEKSQAVAFWCDPISGHATLYWYRQILGQGPELLVQFQDESVVDDSQLPKDRFSAERLKGVDSTLKIQPAELGDSAMYLCASSPVLQENTDTQYFGPGTRLTVL.

This clonotype was recorded many times. The rearrangement joins TRBV28 to TRBJ2-7; D possibly uses TRBD1 or TRBD2 (6 bases each). V was clipped by 9 bases and J by 2 bases, with 17 bases between them. This CDR3 spans 14 amino acids. The germline gives CDR1 MDHEN, CDR2 SYDVKM. The DNA of the CDR3 is TGTGCCAGTTCTTTGGGGGGCATGGCCTACGAGCAGTACTTC. Protein sequence: CASSLGGMAYEQYF.

The chain recombines TRBV20-1 with TRBJ2-7; 10 nucleotides align to TRBD2. The CDR3 totals 13 residues. V lost 3 bases and J lost 5; bases outside the gene matches: 4. CDR1 is DFQATT, CDR2 SNEGSKA, per germline (reference sequence). The CDR3 spells CSARLAGENEQYF. The CDR3 nucleotides read TGCAGTGCTAGGCTAGCGGGAGAAAACGAGCAGTACTTC.

In regard to this clonotype: Just one base apart from a much larger clone, this may be a read error. This chain links TRBV6-9 with TRBJ2-5; D gene unclear. The CDR3 is made up of 14 amino acids. Germline V gene sequence: CDR1 MNHGY, CDR2 SVAAGI. CDR3 residues: CASSYRNGQGTQYF. The DNA of the CDR3 is TGTGCCAGCAGTTACAGGAATGGGCAAGGGACCCAGTACTTC.

This clonotype turned up a few times. This sequence joins TRBV10-3 and TRBJ2-1; 7 nucleotides align to TRBD2. Germline V lookup: CDR1 ENHRY, CDR2 SYGVKD. This CDR3 contains 14 residues. V lost 10 bases and J lost 3; bases outside the gene matches: 9. Here the CDR3 DNA reads TGTGCCACCCCGAGGAGGGAGGGCTACAATGAGCAGTTCTTC. Translation gives CATPRREGYNEQFF.

Many counts were recorded for this clonotype. V usage is TRBV20-1 and J usage is TRBJ2-1; 12 nucleotides align to TRBD2. From germline, CDR1 is DFQATT and CDR2 SNEGSKA (reference sequence). The CDR3 extends over 13 amino acids. J was trimmed by 5 bases and V by 7 bases; bases with no gene match: 3. The CDR3 is CSGRTSGDNEQFF. The CDR3 coding sequence is TGCAGTGGCAGGACTAGCGGGGACAATGAGCAGTTCTTC.

This clonotype was observed a handful of times. The V call is TRBV29-1, the J call TRBJ2-7; 7 positions match TRBD2. J gave up 0 bases and V 1 base, and 12 bases lay outside the gene matches. The CDR3 spans 17 residues. In germline, CDR1 is SQVTM, CDR2 ANQGSEA. DNA for the CDR3: TGCAGCGTTGAAGTCCCTTGGGGGGGGACTCCCTCCTACGAGCAGTACTTC. It codes for CSVEVPWGGTPSYEQYF.

The V and J genes are TRBV28 and TRBJ2-7; 9 bases line up with TRBD1. There are 15 residues in the CDR3. V lost 7 bases to trimming and J lost 5 bases; unmatched junction nucleotides: 12. CDR1 is MDHEN and CDR2 is SYDVKM in the germline V gene. The CDR3 protein is CASTMGGTGNHEQYF. CDR3 bases: TGTGCCAGCACCATGGGTGGGACAGGGAACCACGAGCAGTACTTC.

The chain is built from TRBV20-1 and TRBJ2-7; D uncertain. CDR3 length equals 15 residues. Trimming cost V 4 bases and J 3 bases, with 19 bases left between them. Germline V CDR1 and CDR2: DFQATT, SNEGSKA (reference sequence). The DNA of the CDR3 is TGCAGTGCTAACTATGTACACCTATTAAACTACGAGCAGTACTTC. This translates into CSANYVHLLNYEQYF.

This clonotype was seen only a few times. As DNA, the CDR3 is TGTGCCAGCATGCAGGGGGTAGCCAAAAACATTCAGTACTTC. Translated, it gives CASMQGVAKNIQYF. The chain joins TRBV7-2 to TRBJ2-4; 7 bases fit TRBD1. The CDR3 contains 14 residues. V gave up 7 bases and J gave up 0 bases; unmatched junction bases: 3. CDR1 and CDR2 (germline): SGHTA, FQGNSA.

Many counts were recorded for this clonotype. The CDR3 region has the DNA TGTGCCAGCAGTTTATGGACAGGAGGGGGTGAAAAACTGTTTTTT. Encoded protein: CASSLWTGGGEKLFF. The rearrangement links TRBV28 to TRBJ1-4, with D perhaps matching TRBD1 (6 bases). CDR1 MDHEN and CDR2 SYDVKM come from the germline V gene. The CDR3 length is 15 residues. Deletions cut 0 bases from V and 7 bases from J, with 12 bases between.

There are a few counts of this clonotype. The rearrangement uses TRBV6-2 or TRBV6-3 and TRBJ2-1; D not certain. V was clipped by 0 bases and J by 3 bases, with 9 bases between them. CDR1 is MNHEY, CDR2 SVGEGT, per germline. The CDR3 contains 15 residues. CDR3 loop: CASSYSAASYNEQFF. The CDR3 DNA reads as TGTGCCAGCAGTTACTCGGCGGCCAGCTACAATGAGCAGTTCTTC.

This clonotype was found a few times. The CDR3 DNA follows: TGTGCCAGCAGCGTAAGGGCGGAGCGGGGCACAGATACGCAGTATTTT. This gives the protein CASSVRAERGTDTQYF. The V gene is TRBV9, the J gene TRBJ2-3; maybe TRBD2 (6 bases). The V and J ends lost 1 base and 1 base respectively, with 13 bases between them. Germline V gives CDR1 SGDLS, CDR2 YYNGEE. The CDR3 is 16 residues long.

The chain's CDR3 is CSARDSGVPSYNEQFF. DNA for the CDR3: TGCAGTGCTAGAGATAGCGGGGTTCCCTCCTACAATGAGCAGTTCTTC. The rearrangement links TRBV20-1 to TRBJ2-1; 8 nucleotides align to TRBD2. In germline, CDR1 is DFQATT, CDR2 SNEGSKA (reference sequence). V lost 0 bases and J lost 0; bases outside the gene matches: 4. This CDR3 comprises 16 residues.